What follows is one T cell receptor (beta chain) and its context. Antigen specificity is unknown. These data are taken from a study of monozygotic twins with inflammatory bowel disease. Overall study findings and caveats: Healthy co-twins, by inverse Simpson, had higher TCRbeta diversity than their siblings with IBD. People with IBD had fewer clonotypes in common with others than healthy twins did, especially with disease activity. It was not supported that a single strong signal or clonotype was associated with IBD.

Collection yielded approximately 2.6 ml of blood per donor. Germline CDR1 reads SGHVS; CDR2 reads FQNEAQ. The CDR3 totals 14 residues. TCRdb reworked the 5' RACE reads into one entry per CDR3 protein, no DNA. This sample contains 140,000 to 150,000 distinct CDR3 sequences. The chain employs TRBV7-8 and TRBJ2-5; the D call from TCRdb, TRBD2, cannot be confirmed without DNA. This sequence originates from a human donor with ulcerative colitis or Crohn's disease, or a healthy co-twin of an affected twin (not recorded which). Sequences were obtained from blood. CDR3 protein: CASSSDPAAGDQYF.